These T cell receptor beta chains were read from a single sample in a study of regulatory T cells in long-lasting Graves disease. TCRdb re-derived calls from the multiplex PCR reads in MiXCR, one entry per CDR3 protein. The data contain 500,000 to 800,000 distinct CDR3 sequences, about 30% of them singletons. The material sequenced was peripheral blood mononuclear cells (PBMCs), taken when the disease was refractory, from a patient treated with antithyroid drugs. The receptors stem from a female donor with Graves disease. Both conserved end residues are part of each CDR3. The D gene is left open where the match is weak. The listing skips clone size in some rows; elsewhere it reads once, few, many or a size class.

>few|TRBJ1-6|TRBV25-1|NA
CASSEYKGPYNSPLHF
TGTGCCAGCAGTGAATATAAGGGGCCTTATAATTCACCCCTCCACTTT
>NA|TRBJ1-5|TRBV29-1|NA
CSVLQGGNQPQHF
TGCAGCGTTCTGCAGGGAGGCAATCAGCCCCAGCATTTT
>many|TRBJ1-5|TRBV28|NA
CASSLSLAGNQPQHF
TGTGCCAGCAGTTTATCCCTAGCAGGCAATCAGCCCCAGCATTTT
>few|TRBJ2-1|TRBV12-3/TRBV12-4|TRBD2
CASSEGTSGSLWVYEQFF
TGTGCCAGCAGTGAAGGAACTAGCGGGAGTCTTTGGGTCTATGAGCAGTTCTTC
>NA|TRBJ1-4|TRBV10-3|TRBD1
CAISGSGTGGEKLFF
TGTGCCATCAGTGGGTCCGGGACAGGGGGTGAAAAACTGTTTTTT
>NA|TRBJ1-5|TRBV10-3|NA
CAISESEIQPQHF
TGTGCCATCAGTGAGTCTGAGATTCAGCCCCAGCATTTT
>NA|TRBJ2-3|TRBV6-1|TRBD2
CASSALAGGTDTQYF
TGTGCCAGCAGTGCCCTAGCGGGAGGCACAGATACGCAGTATTTT
>NA|TRBJ2-7|TRBV6-2/TRBV6-3|NA
CASSEGPWDEQYF
TGTGCCAGCAGTGAAGGCCCCTGGGACGAGCAGTACTTC
>NA|TRBJ1-1|TRBV6-1|NA
CASSRTSLRGTEAFF
TGTGCCAGCAGCCGGACATCTCTACGGGGCACTGAAGCTTTCTTT
>many|TRBJ2-2|TRBV6-1|TRBD2
CASRTSGNTGELFF
TGTGCCAGCAGGACTAGCGGGAACACCGGGGAGCTGTTTTTT
>NA|TRBJ1-6|TRBV20-1|NA
CSARVSGRATYNSPLHF
TGCAGTGCTAGAGTAAGCGGCAGGGCAACCTATAATTCACCCCTCCACTTT
>few|TRBJ2-1|TRBV2|TRBD2
CASSPSGSRGEQFF
TGTGCCAGCAGTCCAAGCGGGAGTCGGGGCGAGCAGTTCTTC
>NA|TRBJ1-1|TRBV7-3|TRBD1
CASSSSGGVGNTEAFF
TGTGCCAGCAGCTCCTCAGGGGGAGTGGGAAACACTGAAGCTTTCTTT
>many|TRBJ1-2|TRBV27|NA
CASSSAGLTNYGYTF
TGTGCCAGCAGTTCCGCGGGACTTACGAACTATGGCTACACCTTC
>many|TRBJ1-2|TRBV12-3/TRBV12-4|NA
CASSFRFLSYTF
TGTGCCAGCAGTTTCAGGTTCTTGAGCTACACCTTC
>many|TRBJ2-7|TRBV20-1|TRBD2
CSAKAGGYEQYF
TGCAGTGCTAAAGCGGGAGGGTACGAGCAGTACTTC
>NA|TRBJ1-1|TRBV6-5|NA
CASSWGHDTEAFF
TGTGCCAGCAGTTGGGGGCACGACACTGAAGCTTTCTTT
>few|TRBJ1-2|TRBV30|NA
CAWSVRKTGHGYTF
TGTGCCTGGAGTGTTCGAAAGACGGGGCATGGCTACACCTTC
>NA|TRBJ2-7|TRBV11-2|NA
CASSALGVTYEQYF
TGTGCCAGCAGCGCTCTCGGGGTGACCTACGAGCAGTACTTC
>few|TRBJ2-2|TRBV28|NA
CASSLWDGTGGGWELFF
TGTGCCAGCAGTTTATGGGACGGGACCGGTGGGGGCTGGGAGCTGTTTTTT
>NA|TRBJ2-7|TRBV28|NA
CASSLTGTQSGVYEQYF
TGTGCCAGCAGCCTCACCGGGACACAAAGCGGGGTATACGAGCAGTACTTC
>NA|TRBJ1-6|TRBV6-1|NA
CASKRGPAGDSPLHF
TGTGCCAGCAAGAGGGGCCCCGCTGGGGATTCACCCCTCCACTTT
>many|TRBJ2-5|TRBV7-2|NA
CASSLSLWRDSVQETQYF
TGTGCCAGCAGCTTAAGCCTATGGAGGGACAGCGTCCAAGAGACCCAGTACTTC
>NA|TRBJ1-5|TRBV18|TRBD1
CASSPTTGQSNQPQHF
TGTGCCAGCTCACCAACGACAGGGCAGAGCAATCAGCCCCAGCATTTT
>once|TRBJ2-3|TRBV30|TRBD2
CACPQREGTDTQYF
TGTGCCTGTCCCCAGCGGGAGGGCACAGATACGCAGTATTTT
>NA|TRBJ2-4|TRBV7-9|TRBD1
CASSYFTGTGPVIQYF
TGTGCCAGCAGCTATTTCACCGGGACAGGGCCGGTCATTCAGTACTTC
>many|TRBJ1-2|TRBV27|TRBD1
CASSYTGAGNYGYTF
TGTGCCAGCAGTTATACAGGGGCGGGGAACTATGGCTACACCTTC
>few|TRBJ1-2|TRBV20-1|NA
CSASGRGNYGYTF
TGCAGTGCTTCGGGCAGGGGAAACTATGGCTACACCTTC
>few|TRBJ1-2|TRBV30|NA
CAWGGRQEEVSHYTF
TGTGCCTGGGGGGGACGACAGGAAGAAGTCTCGCACTACACCTTC
>NA|TRBJ2-1|TRBV27|TRBD1
CASSLRSYGQGFNEQFF
TGTGCCAGCAGTTTAAGGAGTTACGGACAGGGGTTCAATGAGCAGTTCTTC
>few|TRBJ2-7|TRBV5-1|TRBD2
CASIRLAGTEQYF
TGCGCCAGCATTAGACTAGCGGGAACCGAGCAGTACTTC
>few|TRBJ1-2|TRBV20-1|NA
CSAEAKGTLGYTF
TGCAGTGCTGAGGCGAAGGGAACGTTGGGCTACACCTTC
>NA|TRBJ2-5|TRBV6-2/TRBV6-3|TRBD2
CASSYMVAGLVETQYF
TGTGCCAGCAGTTATATGGTAGCGGGCTTGGTAGAGACCCAGTACTTC
>NA|TRBJ2-7|TRBV7-9|TRBD2
CATSPRLAGAYEQYF
TGTGCCACCTCTCCCCGATTAGCGGGAGCCTACGAGCAGTACTTC
>NA|TRBJ2-5|TRBV19|NA
CASSTFDRDIEETQYF
TGTGCCAGTAGTACCTTCGACCGGGACATAGAAGAGACCCAGTACTTC
>NA|TRBJ1-1|TRBV19|NA
CASSEGPRTTEAFF
TGTGCCAGTAGTGAGGGACCCCGGACCACTGAAGCTTTCTTT
>few|TRBJ2-7|TRBV20-1|NA
CSARDDQPTEQYF
TGCAGTGCTAGAGATGACCAGCCTACCGAGCAGTACTTC
>many|TRBJ1-1|TRBV20-1|TRBD1
CSAGTGGTNTEAFF
TGCAGTGCCGGGACAGGGGGGACGAACACTGAAGCTTTCTTT
>NA|TRBJ2-3|TRBV5-6|NA
CASSLGTSDTQYF
TGTGCCAGCAGCCTCGGGACCTCGGATACGCAGTATTTT